The 28 T cell receptor beta chains below come from one sample, sequenced in a study of T cells after posttransplantation cyclophosphamide. Using immunoSEQ multiplex PCR, the repertoire was profiled, and TCRdb retains in-frame clones only, with some absent. The repertoire consists of around 7,000 clones, none detected only once. Cyclophosphamide on days +3 and +4 followed busulfan-fludarabine conditioning and a marrow graft. Sequenced material: PBMCs, taken after an allogeneic stem cell transplant with post-transplant cyclophosphamide. The origin of the receptors is a male patient younger than 45 who received an allogeneic stem cell transplant from an unrelated donor, was CMV-positive, and had acute and chronic GVHD. Some T cells may be graft donor cells.

The sample holds a few counts of this clone. J is TRBJ2-7 and V is TRBV5-4; 7 nucleotides match TRBD2. Germline-derived CDR1 and CDR2 are SGHNT and YYREEE (reference sequence). The CDR3 spans 14 residues. The J segment lost 2 bases and the V segment lost 3 bases, leaving 5 bases of the junction unmatched. This CDR3 is CASSWAGAAYEQYF. The CDR3, as DNA: TGTGCCAGCAGCTGGGCGGGAGCGGCCTACGAGCAGTACTTC. The complete variable domain, with remaining parts taken from reference TRBV5-4 and TRBJ2-7, reads ETGVTQSPTHLIKTRGQQVTLRCSSQSGHNTVSWYQQALGQGPQFIFQYYREEENGRGNFPPRFSGLQFPNYSSELNVNALELDDSALYLCASSWAGAAYEQYFGPGTRLTVT.

This clone was detected many times. The chain links TRBV19 to TRBJ1-5; possibly TRBD1 for D (5 bases). Trimming removed 5 bases from V and 0 bases from J, with 29 bases in between. Germline CDR1 LNHDA, CDR2 SQIVND (reference sequence). The CDR3 covers 21 residues. The CDR3 here is CASSWGGFTQLWIYSNQPQHF. In nucleotides, the CDR3 is TGTGCCAGTAGTTGGGGGGGGTTCACTCAACTCTGGATATATAGCAATCAGCCCCAGCATTTT.

This clone was counted ten times or more. The chain is built from TRBV29-1 and TRBJ1-2, with 9 bases lining up with TRBD1. The J segment lost 7 bases and the V segment lost 6 bases, leaving 9 bases of the junction unmatched. Germline V gene data show CDR1 as SQVTM and CDR2 as ANQGSEA. This CDR3 contains 13 residues. CDR3 in DNA: TGCAGCGTCAACCAGGGACAGGGTGGTGGCTACACCTTC. Its translation: CSVNQGQGGGYTF.

This clone was counted ten times or more. V usage is TRBV2 and J usage is TRBJ2-3; TRBD1 matches 7 bases. V was pared by 6 bases and J by 3 bases, with 12 bases of the junction left unmatched. The CDR3 length is 16 residues. Germline CDR1 and CDR2: SNHLY and FYNNEI. The CDR3 spells CASRRLPTGKTDTQYF. CDR3 coding DNA: TGTGCCAGCAGGCGTCTCCCGACAGGGAAGACAGATACGCAGTATTTT.

This clone was seen many times. This chain links TRBV25-1 with TRBJ1-4; 10 nucleotides agree with TRBD1. Losses at the gene ends were 5 bases for V and 10 bases for J; bases not matched to a gene: 13. The CDR3 consists of 16 residues. Germline V lookup: CDR1 MGHDK, CDR2 SYGVNS. The CDR3 DNA reads as TGTGCCAGCAGTACAGGCCGGGACAGGGGTTTTGGAAAACTGTTTTTT. Its protein product is CASSTGRDRGFGKLFF.

In its sample, this clone was seen many times. The rearrangement joins TRBV29-1 to TRBJ1-1; 10 bases are shared with TRBD1. Losses at the gene ends were 7 bases for V and 0 bases for J; bases not matched to a gene: 8. Germline loops: CDR1 SQVTM, CDR2 ANQGSEA. This CDR3 has 15 amino acids. CDR3 DNA sequence: TGCAGCGCTGGTAGACAGGGGGCCTTGAACACTGAAGCTTTCTTT. Translation: CSAGRQGALNTEAFF.

The J gene is TRBJ2-7, the V gene TRBV28; TRBD1 aligns across 8 bases. The better agreement between TRBJ2-5 and the DNA end casts doubt on the J call. Looked up from germline, CDR1 is MDHEN and CDR2 is SYDVKM. CDR3 length: 15 amino acids. The CDR3 region has the DNA TGTGCCAGCAGTTCACCCAGACAGGGGTGGGAGACCCAGTACTTC. Amino acid sequence: CASSSPRQGWETQYF.

This clone was found a few times. The V call is TRBV18, the J call TRBJ2-5; TRBD2 aligns across 14 bases. Germline V CDR1 and CDR2: KGHSH, LQKENI. This CDR3 is 16 amino acids long. Losses at the gene ends were 3 bases for V and 5 bases for J; bases not matched to a gene: 5. The chain's CDR3 is CASSPPGTSGGETQYF. DNA of the CDR3: TGTGCCAGCTCACCCCCCGGGACTAGCGGGGGTGAGACCCAGTACTTC.

In its sample, this clone was seen many times. This chain links TRBV19 with TRBJ1-5; TRBD1 matches 8 bases. This CDR3 is 19 amino acids long. V dropped 3 bases and J dropped 6; count of bases not matched to a gene: 19. CDR1 is LNHDA, CDR2 SQIVND, per germline (reference sequence). CDR3 region: CASSMTGTGISLVGQPQHF. Written as DNA, the CDR3 is TGTGCCAGTAGTATGACCGGGACAGGCATTAGTTTAGTAGGTCAGCCCCAGCATTTT.

This clone has at least ten counts. This rearrangement joins TRBV28 to TRBJ2-3; 10 nucleotides agree with TRBD2. Germline V gene sequence: CDR1 MDHEN, CDR2 SYDVKM. The CDR3 runs 20 residues. Trimming cost V 0 bases and J 4 bases; bases outside gene matches: 16. CDR3 DNA: TGTGCCAGCAGTTTATGGGGGGTAAGCGGGAGGGCCGATCTCCCAGATACGCAGTATTTT. Residues: CASSLWGVSGRADLPDTQYF.

This clone came up many times. The chain combines TRBV5-5 with TRBJ1-3; perhaps TRBD1 as D (5 bases). Deletions cut 5 bases from V and 0 bases from J, with 15 bases between. The CDR3 totals 16 residues. The V gene's germline CDR1 is SGHKS and CDR2 YYEKEE (reference sequence). The CDR3 reads CASRSTGGVSGNTIYF. CDR3 sequence (DNA): TGTGCCAGCAGGTCGACGGGGGGAGTCTCTGGAAACACCATATATTTT.

V gene TRBV11-3 combines with J gene TRBJ2-5; 10 bases fit TRBD2. Trimming removed 5 bases from V and 9 bases from J; junction bases left unmatched: 12. The CDR3 is 15 residues long. Germline values: CDR1 SGHNT, CDR2 YENEEA. The CDR3 bases are TGTGCCAGCAGCCCAGGGGCTAGCGGGGGATGGGCCCAGTACTTC. It translates to CASSPGASGGWAQYF.

V gene TRBV14 combines with J gene TRBJ1-3; TRBD1 is a possible D gene (5 bases). CDR1 and CDR2 (germline): SGHDN, FVKESK. There are 14 residues in the CDR3. The germline V and J ends were trimmed by 4 bases and 4 bases, with 11 bases remaining between them. The CDR3 DNA sequence: TGTGCCAGCAGCCCGACAGTGGCCGGAAACACCATATATTTT. Translated: CASSPTVAGNTIYF.

This clone was observed at least ten times. The genes are TRBV5-1 and TRBJ2-5, with 8 nucleotides matching TRBD2. There are 17 residues in the CDR3. Germline trimming cut 4 bases from V and 5 bases from J; bases unmatched to any gene: 16. Germline V gives CDR1 SGHRS, CDR2 YFSETQ. DNA for the CDR3: TGCGCCAGCAGCCGCCAGGCTTCGGGACTAGGGTCGGAGACCCAGTACTTC. Protein product: CASSRQASGLGSETQYF.

This clone is judged medium-sized (0.01 to 0.1%). The V and J genes are TRBV15 and TRBJ2-1; TRBD1 aligns across 7 bases. The germline gives CDR1 LNHNV, CDR2 YYDKDF (reference sequence). The V gene end was trimmed by 2 bases and the J gene end by 6 bases; junction bases not matched to a gene: 13. The CDR3 is made up of 17 amino acids. The CDR3 nucleotides are TGTGCCACCAGCAGAACCGACAGGGCCAGCGAGGGCAATGAGCAGTTCTTC. This encodes CATSRTDRASEGNEQFF.

This clone was recorded at least ten times. This chain joins TRBV7-2 and TRBJ1-5, with D unresolved. Germline CDR1 SGHTA, CDR2 FQGNSA. The V gene lost 3 bases and the J gene lost 2 bases, with 8 bases spanning the gap. The CDR3 runs to 14 residues. The DNA for the CDR3 is TGTGCCAGCAGCTTGGGAGGCGGCAATCAGCCCCAGCATTTT. Protein sequence: CASSLGGGNQPQHF.

The chain recombines TRBV28 with TRBJ2-1; 8 nucleotides align to TRBD2. Looked up from germline, CDR1 is MDHEN and CDR2 is SYDVKM. J gave up 0 bases and V 6 bases, and 4 bases lay outside the gene matches. This CDR3 has 15 residues. The CDR3 region is CASSSSGSSYNEQFF. The CDR3 DNA reads TGTGCCAGCAGCTCGAGCGGGAGCTCCTACAATGAGCAGTTCTTC.

At least ten counts were recorded for this clone. The chain has TRBV9 and TRBJ1-1; TRBD1 might be the D (6 bases). Germline lookup yields CDR1 SGDLS and CDR2 YYNGEE. The CDR3 is 14 amino acids. Trimming took off 0 bases at V and 5 bases at J, with 11 bases between the two ends. CDR3 in amino acids: CASSVVGGATEAFF. CDR3 coding DNA: TGTGCCAGCAGCGTAGTCGGGGGGGCAACTGAAGCTTTCTTT.

The sample holds many counts of this clone. The gene calls are TRBV9 and TRBJ1-4; 8 bases are a match to TRBD1. V was clipped by 2 bases and J by 4 bases; unmatched bases: 4. This CDR3 is built from 15 residues. Germline CDR1 is SGDLS and CDR2 is YYNGEE. The CDR3 loop reads CASSVTGANNEKLFF. CDR3 in DNA: TGTGCCAGCAGCGTGACAGGGGCTAATAATGAAAAACTGTTTTTT. Full variable domain (rest looked up from reference TRBV9 and TRBJ1-4): DSGVTQTPKHLITATGQRVTLRCSPRSGDLSVYWYQQSLDQGLQFLIQYYNGEERAKGNILERFSAQQFPDLHSELNLSSLELGDSALYFCASSVTGANNEKLFFGSGTQLSVL.

This clone was recorded many times. The chain couples TRBV5-1 to TRBJ2-1, with 8 bases that match TRBD2. There are 16 residues in the CDR3. Trimming cost V 1 base and J 10 bases; bases outside gene matches: 13. Germline V gene lookup returns CDR1 SGHRS and CDR2 YFSETQ. The CDR3 loop is CASSLFGSGGAIEQFF. The CDR3 DNA follows: TGCGCCAGCAGCTTGTTTGGATCCGGGGGGGCCATCGAGCAGTTCTTC.

This clone is termed medium-sized. The genes are TRBV29-1 and TRBJ1-1, with a weak D call TRBD1 (5 bases). Trimming took 2 bases from V and 3 from J, leaving 16 bases between them. The germline V gene encodes CDR1 SQVTM and CDR2 ANQGSEA. The CDR3 contains 15 residues. CDR3 bases: TGCAGCGTTGAAACCCGGGGGATATGGGACACTGAAGCTTTCTTT. Translation: CSVETRGIWDTEAFF.

This clone was seen repeatedly, ten times or more. The chain is built from TRBV5-4 and TRBJ2-3; 10 nucleotides match TRBD2. Germline CDR1 SGHNT, CDR2 YYREEE (reference sequence). J gave up 3 bases and V 0 bases, and 4 bases lay outside the gene matches. This CDR3 has 16 residues. The CDR3 DNA is TGTGCCAGCAGCTTGGCCGGGACTAGCGTTACAGATACGCAGTATTTT. The encoded protein is CASSLAGTSVTDTQYF.

In this sample, this clone turned up many times. The chain recombines TRBV6-1 with TRBJ1-5; 9 bases are a match to TRBD1. V dropped 4 bases and J dropped 5; count of bases not matched to a gene: 6. Germline CDR1 is MNHNS and CDR2 is SASEGT. The CDR3 totals 15 residues. The DNA of the CDR3 is TGTGCCAGCAGTGCAACAGGGGGCGGGGATCAGCCCCAGCATTTT. Its protein product is CASSATGGGDQPQHF.

The table lists this clone with many counts. The chain combines TRBV6-6 with TRBJ1-2, with a tentative D call TRBD1 (6 bases). Trimming cost V 2 bases and J 8 bases, with 12 bases left between them. Germline V CDR1 and CDR2: MNHNY, SVGAGI (reference sequence). This CDR3 region has 13 residues. CDR3 nucleotides: TGTGCCAGCAGTTACGATACAGGGCAAGGCTACACCTTC. Translating gives CASSYDTGQGYTF.

This clone was picked up many times. The V call is TRBV7-9, the J call TRBJ1-3, with a tentative D call TRBD1 (6 bases). The CDR3 loop spans 18 amino acids. V lost 0 bases and J 0 bases, leaving 15 bases between the germline ends. Per the germline V gene, CDR1 is SEHNR and CDR2 is FQNEAQ (reference sequence). CDR3 DNA: TGTGCCAGCAGCTTAGCGGGGGGGGCTTTATCCTCTGGAAACACCATATATTTT. Protein product: CASSLAGGALSSGNTIYF.

On this clone: Since a far larger clone is one base different, this is likely a read error. V and J are TRBV14 and TRBJ2-5; D perhaps matches TRBD2 (5 bases). The germline gives CDR1 SGHDN, CDR2 FVKESK. This CDR3 region has 16 residues. The CDR3 loop is CAGSQISTSREETQYF. The CDR3 bases are TGTGCCGGCAGCCAAATATCTACCTCGCGGGAAGAGACCCAGTACTTC.

This clone was observed at least ten times. The V call is TRBV5-1, the J call TRBJ1-6, with unresolved D. The CDR3 has 16 amino acids. Germline V lookup: CDR1 SGHRS, CDR2 YFSETQ. Trimming left V 4 bases short and J 1 base short, with 12 bases between. The CDR3 loop reads CASSPAGDSYNSPLHF. In nucleotides, the CDR3 is TGCGCCAGCAGCCCCGCGGGAGATTCCTATAATTCACCCCTCCACTTT.

This clone occurred a few times. One end of the junction is discordant with germline, which a read error may explain. This chain connects TRBV9 to TRBJ2-7; possible D gene TRBD1, 5 bases. Germline values: CDR1 SGDLS, CDR2 YYNGEE. The CDR3 runs to 14 residues. The chain's CDR3 is CVSSVSGRAYEQYF. The CDR3 DNA sequence: TGTGTCAGCAGCGTATCAGGGCGCGCCTACGAGCAGTACTTC. The full variable domain, completed using reference TRBV9 and TRBJ2-7, is DSGVTQTPKHLITATGQRVTLRCSPRSGDLSVYWYQQSLDQGLQFLIQYYNGEERAKGNILERFSAQQFPDLHSELNLSSLELGDSALYFCVSSVSGRAYEQYFGPGTRLTVT.